This paragraph reports one TCR beta chain. Cohort 3 recovery required two negative PCRs, clearance, or symptom resolution. Clones were read by immunoSEQ multiplex PCR, and TCRdb kept only the in-frame ones, dropping some. The data show 310,000 or so clones, 87% seen once. This CDR3 has 15 residues. The V end lost 3 bases, the J end lost 3 bases, and 14 bases lay between the germline ends. Germline loops: CDR1 KGHSH, CDR2 LQKENI. The sample originates from a study of blood T cell repertoires in COVID-19. The origin of this receptor is a woman aged 25-40 years who had recovered from COVID-19. Input material: PBMCs or T cells enriched from blood (not recorded which). The chain couples TRBV18 to TRBJ1-1; D gene unclear. DNA for the CDR3: TGTGCCAGCTCACCCGGACGGGGATGGGACACTGAAGCTTTCTTT. It translates to CASSPGRGWDTEAFF.